Listed here are 5 T cell receptor beta chains from one sample, sequenced in a study of response to subunit inactivated influenza vaccine. From the RT-PCR reads, TCRdb called clonotypes with MiXCR, one entry per CDR3 protein. This table holds 650,000 to 850,000 distinct CDR3 sequences, 14% found once. This specimen consisted of PBMCs from blood, obtained approximately 15 days before vaccination. The receptors here all came from a man aged 50-59 years who received an inactivated influenza vaccine.

The chain combines TRBV5-8 with TRBJ1-4; D ambiguous. Germline V lookup: CDR1 SGHTS, CDR2 YDEGEE. V dropped 2 bases and J dropped 3 bases, with 11 bases sitting between them. The CDR3 covers 15 residues. CDR3 in DNA: TGTGCCAGCAGCTTTGGACCCTCCGCTAATGAAAAACTGTTTTTT. Translated: CASSFGPSANEKLFF.

The rearrangement uses TRBV27 and TRBJ2-2; D is possibly TRBD1 or TRBD2 (5 bases each). Germline-derived CDR1 and CDR2 are MNHEY and SMNVEV (reference sequence). Trimming shortened V by 5 bases and J by 6 bases, and 19 bases separated the two germline ends. The CDR3 has 16 residues. In nucleotides, the CDR3 is TGTGCCAGCAGTCCTTACGGGACCCGAGGACCCGGGGAGCTGTTTTTT. Amino acids: CASSPYGTRGPGELFF.

V is TRBV29-1 and J is TRBJ2-5; tentative D call: TRBD1 (5 bases). CDR1 and CDR2 from the germline V gene are SQVTM and ANQGSEA. The V and J ends lost 0 bases and 9 bases respectively, with 17 bases between them. The CDR3 consists of 14 residues. CDR3 DNA sequence: TGCAGCGTTGAAGATCGCCGCCAGGGCGCGGCCCAGTACTTC. It translates to CSVEDRRQGAAQYF.

Many counts were recorded for this clonotype. The chain carries TRBV5-1 and TRBJ1-1, with D possibly being TRBD1 (5 bases). This CDR3 comprises 18 residues. Trimming shortened V by 3 bases and J by 6 bases, and 27 bases separated the two germline ends. Germline CDR1 and CDR2: SGHRS and YFSETQ. CDR3 region: CASSSTLFASGGGAEAFF. The CDR3 DNA reads as TGCGCCAGCAGCTCGACCCTCTTTGCAAGCGGGGGAGGCGCTGAAGCTTTCTTT.

This chain connects TRBV4-2 to TRBJ2-7; 7 bases are a match to TRBD2. The CDR3 is made up of 19 amino acids. Per the germline V gene, CDR1 is LGHNA and CDR2 is YNFKEQ. After removal of 0 bases from V and 0 bases from J, the junction contained 14 bases not matched to a gene. The CDR3 DNA is TGTGCCAGCAGCCAAGATCGATTTACTAGCGCATACAACTCCTACGAGCAGTACTTC. Encoded protein: CASSQDRFTSAYNSYEQYF.